This note documents a single TCR beta chain sequence. Clones were read by immunoSEQ multiplex PCR, and TCRdb kept only the in-frame ones, dropping some. Among 150,000 to 200,000 clones, about 75% were seen once, and the ten largest hold around 8.9%. Germline V gives CDR1 LGHNA, CDR2 YSLEER. V lost 2 bases to trimming and J lost 1 base, with 11 bases between them. The CDR3 has 15 residues. The sample belongs to a study of blood T cell repertoires in COVID-19. Sequenced: peripheral blood. V gene TRBV4-3 combines with J gene TRBJ1-1, with a tentative D call TRBD1 (5 bases). The clonotype comes from a woman aged 50 to 60 with active or convalescent COVID-19. CDR3 sequence reads: CASSQLLTGNTEAFF. Here the CDR3 DNA reads TGCGCCAGCAGCCAACTATTAACAGGGAACACTGAAGCTTTCTTT.